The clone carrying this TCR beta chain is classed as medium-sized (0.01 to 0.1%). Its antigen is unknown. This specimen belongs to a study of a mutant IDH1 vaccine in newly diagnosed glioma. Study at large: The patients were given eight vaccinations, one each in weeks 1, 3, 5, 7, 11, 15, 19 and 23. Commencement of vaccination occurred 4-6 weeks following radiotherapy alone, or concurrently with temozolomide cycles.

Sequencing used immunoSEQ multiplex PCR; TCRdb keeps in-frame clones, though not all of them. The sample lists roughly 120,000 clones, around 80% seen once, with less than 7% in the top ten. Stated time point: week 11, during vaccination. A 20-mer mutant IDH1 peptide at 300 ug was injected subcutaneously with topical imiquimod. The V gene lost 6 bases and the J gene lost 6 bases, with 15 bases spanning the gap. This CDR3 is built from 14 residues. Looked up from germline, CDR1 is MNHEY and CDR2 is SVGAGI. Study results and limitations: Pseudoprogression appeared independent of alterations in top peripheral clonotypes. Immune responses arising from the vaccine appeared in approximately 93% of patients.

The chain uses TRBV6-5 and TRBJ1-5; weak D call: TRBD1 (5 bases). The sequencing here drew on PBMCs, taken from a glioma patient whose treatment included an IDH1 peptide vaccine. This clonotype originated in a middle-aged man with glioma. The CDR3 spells CASRGGQGGQPQHF. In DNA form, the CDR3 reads TGTGCCAGCAGGGGGGGTCAGGGAGGTCAGCCCCAGCATTTT.